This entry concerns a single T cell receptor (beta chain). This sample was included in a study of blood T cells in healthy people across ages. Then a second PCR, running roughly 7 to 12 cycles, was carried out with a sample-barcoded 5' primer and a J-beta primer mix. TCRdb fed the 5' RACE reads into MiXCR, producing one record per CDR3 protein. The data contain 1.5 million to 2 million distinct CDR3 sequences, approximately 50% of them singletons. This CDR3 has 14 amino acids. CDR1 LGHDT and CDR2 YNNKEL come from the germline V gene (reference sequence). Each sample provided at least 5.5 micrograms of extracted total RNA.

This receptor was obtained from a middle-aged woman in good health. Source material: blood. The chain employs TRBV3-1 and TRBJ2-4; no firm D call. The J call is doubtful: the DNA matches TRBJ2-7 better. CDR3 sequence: CASSPMDLPYEQYF. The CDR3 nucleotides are TGTGCCAGCAGCCCAATGGACCTACCCTACGAGCAGTACTTC.